This T cell receptor (beta chain) is drawn from a study of PD-1 blockade in classical Hodgkin lymphoma. The CDR3 is 11 residues long. The V end lost 10 bases, the J end lost 3 bases, and 10 bases lay between the germline ends. Per germline, CDR1 MNHEY and CDR2 SVGAGI. Comment on this clone: The antigen remains unidentified.

All the patients suffered relapse after autologous stem cell transplantation, and brentuximab vedotin exposure differed. Patients' outcomes at their best amounted to complete response, partial response or progressive disease. Measured with immunoSEQ multiplex PCR; TCRdb has only the in-frame clones, and not every one. The table shows 50,000 to 75,000 clones, with 85% to 90% occurring only once. Study-level findings and limits: Compared with baseline, CD4+ but not CD8+ TCR diversity had risen significantly by C4D1. Complete responders entered with baseline diversity on par with newly diagnosed patients, the results showed.

The receptor was derived from a human donor with classical Hodgkin lymphoma. Sequenced here: peripheral blood mononuclear cells (PBMCs), sampled at baseline. The V gene is TRBV6-5, the J gene TRBJ2-7; no definite D call. The CDR3 spells CATESGYEQYF. Written as DNA, the CDR3 is TGTGCCACCGAGTCGGGCTACGAGCAGTACTTC.